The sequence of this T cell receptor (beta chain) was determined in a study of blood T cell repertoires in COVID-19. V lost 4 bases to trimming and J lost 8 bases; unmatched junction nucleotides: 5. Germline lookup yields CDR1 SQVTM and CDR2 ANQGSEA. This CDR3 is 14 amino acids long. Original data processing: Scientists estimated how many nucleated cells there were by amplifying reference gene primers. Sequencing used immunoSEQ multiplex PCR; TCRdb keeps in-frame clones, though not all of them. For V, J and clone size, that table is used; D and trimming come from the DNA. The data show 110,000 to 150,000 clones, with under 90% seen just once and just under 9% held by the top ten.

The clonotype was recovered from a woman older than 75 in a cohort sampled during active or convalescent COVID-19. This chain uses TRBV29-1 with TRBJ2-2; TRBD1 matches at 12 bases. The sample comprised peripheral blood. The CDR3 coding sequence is TGCAGCGTTGCGGGACAGGGGGCGTTTGGGGAGCTGTTTTTT. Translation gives CSVAGQGAFGELFF.